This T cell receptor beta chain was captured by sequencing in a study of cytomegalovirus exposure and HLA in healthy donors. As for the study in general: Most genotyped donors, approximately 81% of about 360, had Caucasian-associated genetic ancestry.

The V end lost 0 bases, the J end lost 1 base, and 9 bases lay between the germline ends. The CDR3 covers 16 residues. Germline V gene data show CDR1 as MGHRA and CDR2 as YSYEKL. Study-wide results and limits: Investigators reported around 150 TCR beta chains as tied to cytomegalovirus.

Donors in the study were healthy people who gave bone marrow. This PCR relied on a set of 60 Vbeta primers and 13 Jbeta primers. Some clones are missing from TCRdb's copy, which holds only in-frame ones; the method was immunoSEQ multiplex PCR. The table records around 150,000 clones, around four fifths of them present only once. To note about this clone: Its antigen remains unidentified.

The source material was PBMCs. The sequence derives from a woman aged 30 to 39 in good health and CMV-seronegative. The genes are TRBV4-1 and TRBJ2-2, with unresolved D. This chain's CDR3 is CASSQEPTVNTGELFF. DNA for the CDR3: TGCGCCAGCAGCCAAGAACCAACGGTGAACACCGGGGAGCTGTTTTTT.